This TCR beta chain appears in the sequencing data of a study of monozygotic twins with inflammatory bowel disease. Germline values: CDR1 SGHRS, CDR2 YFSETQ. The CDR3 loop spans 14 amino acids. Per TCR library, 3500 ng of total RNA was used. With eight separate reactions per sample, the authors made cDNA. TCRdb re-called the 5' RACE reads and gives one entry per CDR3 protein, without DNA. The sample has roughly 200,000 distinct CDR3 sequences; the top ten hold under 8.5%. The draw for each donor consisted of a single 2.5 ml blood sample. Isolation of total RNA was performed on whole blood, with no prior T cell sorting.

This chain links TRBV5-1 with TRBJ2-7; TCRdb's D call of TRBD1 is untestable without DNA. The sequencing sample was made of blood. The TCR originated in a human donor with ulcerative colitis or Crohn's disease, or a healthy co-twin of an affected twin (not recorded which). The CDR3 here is CASSLGDTIYEQYF.